The following is a TCR beta chain sequence with its context. Every isolated RNA sample was fully reverse transcribed, so sequencing captured expressed TCRB transcripts. Some clones are missing from TCRdb's copy, which holds only in-frame ones; the method was immunoSEQ multiplex PCR. Of 110,000 to 150,000 clones in the sample, roughly 9.7% were seen once. The entry originates in a study of beta chain features in type 1 diabetes. The clonotype originates from a woman in her thirties or forties in good health. Sequencing used central memory CD4+ T cells from blood.

The CDR3 region is CASSDPTGAYEQYF. The CDR3 DNA is TGTGCCAGCAGTGATCCGACAGGGGCCTACGAGCAGTACTTC. The chain has TRBV6-5 and TRBJ2-7; 8 positions match TRBD1. This CDR3 is 14 amino acids long. Trimming cost V 5 bases and J 2 bases; bases outside gene matches: 5. The V gene's germline CDR1 is MNHEY and CDR2 SVGAGI.